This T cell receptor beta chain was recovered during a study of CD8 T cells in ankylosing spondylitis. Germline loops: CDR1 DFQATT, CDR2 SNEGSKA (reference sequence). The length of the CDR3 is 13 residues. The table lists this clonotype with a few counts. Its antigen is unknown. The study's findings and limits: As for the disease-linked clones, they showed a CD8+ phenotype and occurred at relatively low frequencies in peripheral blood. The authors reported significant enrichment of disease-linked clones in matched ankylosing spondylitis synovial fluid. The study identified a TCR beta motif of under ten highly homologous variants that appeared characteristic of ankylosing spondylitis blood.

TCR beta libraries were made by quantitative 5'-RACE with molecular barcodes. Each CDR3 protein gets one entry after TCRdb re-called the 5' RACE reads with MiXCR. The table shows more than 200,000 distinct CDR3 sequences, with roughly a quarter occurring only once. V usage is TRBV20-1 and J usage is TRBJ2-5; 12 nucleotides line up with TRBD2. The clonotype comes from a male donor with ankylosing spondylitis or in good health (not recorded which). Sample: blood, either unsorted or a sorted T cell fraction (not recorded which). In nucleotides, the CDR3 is TGCGGGGGGGCTAGCGGGAGGGGAGAGACCCAGTACTTC. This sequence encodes CGGASGRGETQYF.